Here is one T cell receptor (beta chain) with its context. Its antigen is still unknown. The table came from immunoSEQ multiplex PCR; TCRdb's copy has only in-frame clones and leaves some out. In the table there are 30,000 or so clones, roughly nine tenths of which are singletons. CDR1 is MNHEY and CDR2 is SMNVEV in the germline V gene (reference sequence). The ends lost 4 bases at V and 2 bases at J; junction bases unmatched: 7. The CDR3 is 16 residues long. Blood collection times were about day -28 and days 30, 100, 180 posttransplant. The record originates from a study of T cell clonotyping in hematopoietic cell transplantation. Study-wide results and caveats: At the given depth, recipient repertoires were over 95% de novo clonotypes. Cells were unsorted, so CD4 and CD8 contributions were not separated. After transplant, recipient diversity fell while pathologically expanded clonotypes grew through day 180.

The receptor was derived from a female patient aged 50-59 years who had an allogeneic stem cell transplant from a related donor, so the T cells may come from the graft donor. Some clones in this sample may be carry-over from other donors' samples. The sample was PBMCs, taken 100 days after allogeneic stem cell transplant. V usage is TRBV27 and J usage is TRBJ2-1; TRBD1 aligns across 8 bases. DNA of the CDR3: TGTGCCAGCAGTTCCGATCAGGGGGCTGCCTACAATGAGCAGTTCTTC. Encoded protein: CASSSDQGAAYNEQFF.